The clone carrying this TCR beta chain was seen only once. Its antigen is not identified. A multiplex PCR was run with 60 Vbeta primers and 13 Jbeta primers. The repertoire was sequenced with immunoSEQ multiplex PCR; TCRdb's copy has only in-frame clones and lacks some. The data hold approximately 100,000 clones, with 60% to 80% observed a single time. The data were obtained in a study of cytomegalovirus exposure and HLA in healthy donors. Study conclusions and caveats: Certain sequence variants were highly shared and formed a cluster, and this cluster was likely a sequencing artifact. Reportedly, fewer N-insertions than the approximately 680-donor mean appeared in an Asian-associated ancestry cluster in a later analysis.

The germline V gene encodes CDR1 LNHDA and CDR2 SQIVND (reference sequence). V was clipped by 4 bases and J by 4 bases; unmatched bases: 4. The CDR3 sequence is 15 residues long. The J gene is TRBJ2-2, the V gene TRBV19; TRBD1 matches 9 bases. This receptor was taken from a woman between 18 and 29 years old in good health and CMV-seropositive. The sample comprised PBMCs. This CDR3 is CASSTGTGSTGELFF. The CDR3 coding sequence is TGTGCCAGTAGTACCGGGACAGGGAGCACCGGGGAGCTGTTTTTT.